Below are 19 T cell receptor beta chains sequenced from a single sample in a study of regulatory and conventional T cells in RAG deficiency. Only in-frame clones appear in the TCRdb table, and some are missing; sequencing was by immunoSEQ multiplex PCR. This table has some 28,000 clones, around nine tenths appearing once. The sorted regulatory T cells were CD4+, CD25-high and CD127-low, with genomic DNA sequenced. This sample also appeared in a second study, on regulatory T cells. Per that study: Primers: 52 TRBV forward and 13 TRBJ reverse.

The sequenced material came from Tregs sorted from blood. The source is a human donor in good health.

The chain employs TRBV2 and TRBJ1-1, with D hard to call. Trimming stripped 5 bases from V and 0 bases from J, with 10 bases between. The germline V gene has CDR1 SNHLY and CDR2 FYNNEI. The CDR3 contains 14 residues. CDR3 coding DNA: TGTGCCAGCAGTTTACCTAACATGAACACTGAAGCTTTCTTT. Its protein is CASSLPNMNTEAFF.

J is TRBJ1-1 and V is TRBV10-1; D gene unclear. The germline CDR1 and CDR2 sequences are WNHNN and SYGVQD (reference sequence). Trimming removed 2 bases from V and 1 base from J, with 5 bases in between. The CDR3 has 13 residues. The CDR3: CASSETPNTEAFF. The CDR3 DNA follows: TGCGCCAGCAGTGAGACGCCGAACACTGAAGCTTTCTTT.

This clone was counted between two and nine times. The rearrangement joins TRBV30 to TRBJ2-3, with TRBD2 identical over 10 bases. V shed 0 bases and J 2 bases; nucleotides not matched to a gene: 17. The CDR3 loop spans 20 amino acids. CDR1 is GTSNPN and CDR2 is SVGIG in the germline V gene (reference sequence). This CDR3 is CAWSVRFGTSDWAPTDTQYF. The DNA of the CDR3 is TGTGCCTGGAGTGTCCGGTTTGGGACTAGCGATTGGGCCCCCACAGATACGCAGTATTTT. Looking up the rest from reference TRBV30 and TRBJ2-3 gives the full variable domain: SQTIHQWPATLVQPVGSPLSLECTVEGTSNPNLYWYRQAAGRGLQLLFYSVGIGQISSEVPQNLSASRPQDRQFILSSKKLLLSDSGFYLCAWSVRFGTSDWAPTDTQYFGPGTRLTVL.

V gene TRBV10-3 combines with J gene TRBJ2-3; the match to TRBD2 covers 8 bases. Germline V gene sequence: CDR1 ENHRY, CDR2 SYGVKD. The V and J ends lost 3 bases and 7 bases, in that order; junction bases with no gene match: 9. The CDR3 totals 15 residues. CDR3 sequence reads: CAISDGGLGANTQYF. For the CDR3, the DNA is TGTGCCATCAGTGATGGGGGACTAGGCGCTAATACGCAGTATTTT.

This clone was counted a single time. V is TRBV6-1 and J is TRBJ1-2, with a possible D match to TRBD1 (6 bases). The germline V and J ends were trimmed by 4 bases and 5 bases, with 14 bases remaining between them. CDR3 length: 14 residues. CDR1 MNHNS and CDR2 SASEGT come from the germline V gene. The CDR3 nucleotides read TGTGCCAGCAGTGGACAGGAGGGGAGGTATGGCTACACCTTC. Translated, it gives CASSGQEGRYGYTF.

The V and J genes are TRBV6-5 and TRBJ2-7; D remains ambiguous. Trimming left V 8 bases short and J 3 bases short, with 14 bases between. There are 13 residues in the CDR3. Germline CDR1 and CDR2: MNHEY and SVGAGI. The CDR3, as DNA: TGTGCCAGCCTGGGAAACCCGGGCTACGAGCAGTACTTC. It specifies CASLGNPGYEQYF.

V usage is TRBV7-9 and J usage is TRBJ2-5, with D perhaps matching TRBD2 (5 bases). Germline assignment: CDR1 SEHNR and CDR2 FQNEAQ (reference sequence). V was pared by 4 bases and J by 1 base, with 10 bases between. This CDR3 region has 14 residues. Here the CDR3 reads CASSSNSGQETQYF. The CDR3 DNA reads TGTGCCAGCAGCTCCAACAGCGGCCAAGAGACCCAGTACTTC. Supplemented by reference TRBV7-9 and TRBJ2-5, the full variable domain reads DTGVSQNPRHKITKRGQNVTFRCDPISEHNRLYWYRQTLGQGPEFLTYFQNEAQLEKSRLLSDRFSAERPKGSFSTLEIQRTEQGDSAMYLCASSSNSGQETQYFGPGTRLLVL.

The genes are TRBV2 and TRBJ1-1; weak D call: TRBD1 (6 bases). This CDR3 comprises 15 residues. Between the trimmed V and J ends, which lost 7 bases and 4 bases, there was a span of 19 bases. Germline V gene sequence: CDR1 SNHLY, CDR2 FYNNEI. CDR3 in amino acids: CASTQSPSRGTEAFF. The CDR3 DNA sequence: TGTGCCAGCACCCAATCCCCCAGCAGGGGCACTGAAGCTTTCTTT.

This chain joins TRBV15 and TRBJ1-1, with D tentatively TRBD1 (6 bases). The length of the CDR3 is 13 residues. From germline, CDR1 is LNHNV and CDR2 YYDKDF (reference sequence). V was cut by 5 bases and J by 4 bases, with 11 bases left in between. DNA of the CDR3: TGTGCCACCAGCGGACAGATCGGCACTGAAGCTTTCTTT. It is translated as CATSGQIGTEAFF.

The chain links TRBV5-1 to TRBJ1-1; D gene unclear. The V end lost 4 bases, the J end lost 8 bases, and 18 bases lay between the germline ends. The CDR3 is 14 amino acids. The V gene's germline CDR1 is SGHRS and CDR2 YFSETQ. DNA of the CDR3: TGCGCCAGCAGCCCCCGGAGCGGACTCGAGGAAGCTTTCTTT. Amino acid sequence: CASSPRSGLEEAFF. Full variable domain (rest looked up from reference TRBV5-1 and TRBJ1-1): KAGVTQTPRYLIKTRGQQVTLSCSPISGHRSVSWYQQTPGQGLQFLFEYFSETQRNKGNFPGRFSGRQFSNSRSEMNVSTLELGDSALYLCASSPRSGLEEAFFGQGTRLTVV.

The genes are TRBV6-1 and TRBJ2-5, with D perhaps matching TRBD2 (6 bases). CDR1 is MNHNS and CDR2 is SASEGT in the germline V gene. CDR3 length equals 14 residues. The germline V and J ends were trimmed by 2 bases and 2 bases, with 9 bases remaining between them. CDR3 protein: CASSENRGQETQYF. CDR3 coding DNA: TGTGCCAGCAGTGAAAATCGGGGGCAAGAGACCCAGTACTTC.

V is TRBV18 and J is TRBJ1-5, with D possibly matching TRBD1 (5 bases). This CDR3 is 16 amino acids long. V dropped 0 bases and J dropped 1 base, with 10 bases sitting between them. The germline V gene encodes CDR1 KGHSH and CDR2 LQKENI. In DNA form, the CDR3 reads TGTGCCAGCTCACCACCGGGCAGGGCCAGCAATCAGCCCCAGCATTTT. It specifies CASSPPGRASNQPQHF.

This chain uses TRBV9 with TRBJ1-1; the D is unclear. The CDR3 runs to 15 residues. Per germline, CDR1 SGDLS and CDR2 YYNGEE. V lost 1 base to trimming and J lost 0 bases, with 10 bases between them. CDR3 coding DNA: TGTGCCAGCAGCGTATCAGGCAGCATGAACACTGAAGCTTTCTTT. It specifies CASSVSGSMNTEAFF.

The rearrangement links TRBV6-6 to TRBJ2-7; a weak D match, TRBD2 (6 bases). The ends were cut back, 6 bases at V and 4 bases at J, with 19 bases in the middle. CDR1 is MNHNY and CDR2 is SVGAGI in the germline V gene (reference sequence). The CDR3 is made up of 15 amino acids. Here the CDR3 reads CASRGGPGRIYEQYF. CDR3 DNA: TGTGCCAGCAGGGGGGGTCCGGGACGAATATACGAGCAGTACTTC.

This chain uses TRBV28 with TRBJ1-1; D gene ambiguous. The germline V gene has CDR1 MDHEN and CDR2 SYDVKM. CDR3 length equals 15 residues. The germline V and J ends were trimmed by 1 base and 6 bases, with 15 bases remaining between them. The CDR3 bases are TGTGCCAGCAGTTTATACAAGAGCCCAGGCTCTGAAGCTTTCTTT. This encodes CASSLYKSPGSEAFF.

The J gene is TRBJ2-2, the V gene TRBV2, with 7 bases fitting TRBD2. Trimming removed 3 bases from V and 7 bases from J; junction bases left unmatched: 8. Germline CDR1 and CDR2: SNHLY and FYNNEI. This CDR3 contains 15 residues. The DNA for the CDR3 is TGTGCCAGCAGTGAGGCTAGCGGCATTTTCGGGGAGCTGTTTTTT. Amino acids: CASSEASGIFGELFF.

This clone was found once. The V gene is TRBV5-5, the J gene TRBJ2-1; 10 nucleotides line up with TRBD2. Germline CDR1 and CDR2: SGHKS and YYEKEE (reference sequence). The CDR3 totals 13 residues. The ends lost 4 bases at V and 10 bases at J; junction bases unmatched: 5. CDR3 in DNA: TGTGCCAGCAGCGGGACTAGCGTCCGGGAGCAGTTCTTC. Protein: CASSGTSVREQFF.

The DNA for the CDR3 is TGTGCCAGCAGCCAGGGGACCGGCAACTATGGCTACACCTTC. Amino acids: CASSQGTGNYGYTF. The chain recombines TRBV7-2 with TRBJ1-2, with D perhaps TRBD1 (6 bases). CDR3 length: 14 residues. The V gene lost 5 bases and the J gene lost 2 bases, with 12 bases spanning the gap. Per germline, CDR1 SGHTA and CDR2 FQGNSA.

The chain carries TRBV4-1 and TRBJ1-2, with D perhaps TRBD1 (5 bases). V dropped 0 bases and J dropped 2 bases, with 16 bases sitting between them. The CDR3 contains 17 residues. Germline-derived CDR1 and CDR2 are MGHRA and YSYEKL. The CDR3 region is CASSQDYGMAGNYGYTF. CDR3 sequence (DNA): TGCGCCAGCAGCCAAGACTACGGGATGGCAGGGAACTATGGCTACACCTTC.